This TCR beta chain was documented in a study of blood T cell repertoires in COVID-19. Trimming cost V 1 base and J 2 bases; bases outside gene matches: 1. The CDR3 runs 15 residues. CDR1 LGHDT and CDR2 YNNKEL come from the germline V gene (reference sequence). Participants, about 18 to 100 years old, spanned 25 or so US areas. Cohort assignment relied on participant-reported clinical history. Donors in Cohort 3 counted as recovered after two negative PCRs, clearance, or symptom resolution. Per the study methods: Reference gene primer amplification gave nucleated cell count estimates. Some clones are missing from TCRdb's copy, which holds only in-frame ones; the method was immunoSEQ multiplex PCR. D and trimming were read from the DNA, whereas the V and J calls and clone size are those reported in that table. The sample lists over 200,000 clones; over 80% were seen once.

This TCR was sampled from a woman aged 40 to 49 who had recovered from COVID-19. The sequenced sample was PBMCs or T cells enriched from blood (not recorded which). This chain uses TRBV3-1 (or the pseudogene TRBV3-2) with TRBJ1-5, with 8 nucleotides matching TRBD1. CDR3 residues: CASSQGGQGNQPQHF. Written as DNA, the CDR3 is TGTGCCAGCAGCCAAGGGGGACAGGGCAATCAGCCCCAGCATTTT.